Included here is one TCR beta chain sequence, with context. Its antigen remains unidentified. Looked up from germline, CDR1 is SGHAT and CDR2 is FQNNGV. The CDR3 length is 17 residues. J was trimmed by 1 base and V by 6 bases; bases with no gene match: 14. The data originate from a study of response to subunit inactivated influenza vaccine. Overall study findings and caveats: Authors suggested each seasonal influenza vaccination recruits few new T cells.

TCRdb reprocessed the RT-PCR reads via MiXCR and lists one record per CDR3 protein. The table has some 520,000 distinct CDR3 sequences, about 17% seen once. This receptor was identified in a man between 45 and 75 years old who received an inactivated influenza vaccine. The specimen comprised CD4+ T cells sorted from PBMCs, sampled less than 25 months after vaccination. The chain uses TRBV11-2 and TRBJ2-5, with 7 nucleotides matching TRBD2. The CDR3 DNA is TGTGCCAGCAGTCTTTTGGGGGGGACCGATTTCCAAGAGACCCAGTACTTC. Translated, it gives CASSLLGGTDFQETQYF.